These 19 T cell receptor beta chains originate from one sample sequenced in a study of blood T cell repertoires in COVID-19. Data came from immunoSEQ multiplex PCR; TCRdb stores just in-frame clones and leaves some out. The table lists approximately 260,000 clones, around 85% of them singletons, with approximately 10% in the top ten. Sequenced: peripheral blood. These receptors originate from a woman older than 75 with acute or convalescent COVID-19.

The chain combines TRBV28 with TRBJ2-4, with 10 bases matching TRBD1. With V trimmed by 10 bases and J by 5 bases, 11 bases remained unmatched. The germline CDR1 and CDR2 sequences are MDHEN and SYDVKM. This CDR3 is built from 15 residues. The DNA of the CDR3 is TGTGCCACCCACGGCGCCGGGACAGGGGAAAACATTCAGTACTTC. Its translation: CATHGAGTGENIQYF. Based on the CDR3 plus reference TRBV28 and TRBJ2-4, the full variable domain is DVKVTQSSRYLVKRTGEKVFLECVQDMDHENMFWYRQDPGLGLRLIYFSYDVKMKEKGDIPEGYSVSREKKERFSLILESASTNQTSMYLCATHGAGTGENIQYFGAGTRLSVL.

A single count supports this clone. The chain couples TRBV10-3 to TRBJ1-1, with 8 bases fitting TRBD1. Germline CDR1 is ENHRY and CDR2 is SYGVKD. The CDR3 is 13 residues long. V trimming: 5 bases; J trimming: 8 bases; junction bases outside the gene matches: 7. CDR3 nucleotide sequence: TGTGCCATCAGTTGGACAGGGTGGGGGGAAGCTTTCTTT. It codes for CAISWTGWGEAFF.

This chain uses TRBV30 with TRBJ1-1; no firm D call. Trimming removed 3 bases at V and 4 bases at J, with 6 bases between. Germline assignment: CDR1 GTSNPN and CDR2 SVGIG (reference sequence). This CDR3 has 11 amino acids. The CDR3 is CAWSRFTEAFF. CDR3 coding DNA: TGTGCCTGGAGCAGGTTCACTGAAGCTTTCTTT. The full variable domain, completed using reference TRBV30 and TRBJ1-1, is SQTIHQWPATLVQPVGSPLSLECTVEGTSNPNLYWYRQAAGRGLQLLFYSVGIGQISSEVPQNLSASRPQDRQFILSSKKLLLSDSGFYLCAWSRFTEAFFGQGTRLTVV.

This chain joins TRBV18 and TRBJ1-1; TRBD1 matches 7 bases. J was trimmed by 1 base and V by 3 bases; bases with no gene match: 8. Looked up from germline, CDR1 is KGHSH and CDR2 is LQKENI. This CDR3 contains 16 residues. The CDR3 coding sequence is TGTGCCAGCTCACCCCAGATGACAGGGTGGAACACTGAAGCTTTCTTT. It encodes CASSPQMTGWNTEAFF.

CDR3 nucleotide sequence: TGTGCCAGCAGCTTAGCAGGCGACAGTCACAATGAGCAGTTCTTC. Its protein is CASSLAGDSHNEQFF. The chain joins TRBV11-3 to TRBJ2-1, with D possibly matching TRBD1 (5 bases). CDR3 length: 15 amino acids. Germline loops: CDR1 SGHNT, CDR2 YENEEA. Trimming stripped 1 base from V and 5 bases from J, with 12 bases between.

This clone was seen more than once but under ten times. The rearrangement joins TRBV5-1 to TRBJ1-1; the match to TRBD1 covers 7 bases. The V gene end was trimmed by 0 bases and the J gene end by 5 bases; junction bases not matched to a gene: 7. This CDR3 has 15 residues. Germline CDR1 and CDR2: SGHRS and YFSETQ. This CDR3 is CASSLARDRPTEAFF. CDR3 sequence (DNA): TGCGCCAGCAGCTTGGCCAGGGACAGACCGACTGAAGCTTTCTTT.

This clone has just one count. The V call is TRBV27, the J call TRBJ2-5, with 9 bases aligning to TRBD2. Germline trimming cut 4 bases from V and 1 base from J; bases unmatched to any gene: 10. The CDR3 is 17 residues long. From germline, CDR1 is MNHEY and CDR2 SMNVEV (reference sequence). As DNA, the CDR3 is TGTGCCAGCAGTTCCGCGATGATAGCGGGGGTCCAAGAGACCCAGTACTTC. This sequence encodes CASSSAMIAGVQETQYF.

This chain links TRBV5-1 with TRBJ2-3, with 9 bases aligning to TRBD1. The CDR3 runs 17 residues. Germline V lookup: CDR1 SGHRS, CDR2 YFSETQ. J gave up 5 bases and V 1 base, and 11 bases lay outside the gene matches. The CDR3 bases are TGCGCCAGCAGCTTGTCGGGAACAGGGGGCGTGGGAGATACGCAGTATTTT. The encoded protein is CASSLSGTGGVGDTQYF.

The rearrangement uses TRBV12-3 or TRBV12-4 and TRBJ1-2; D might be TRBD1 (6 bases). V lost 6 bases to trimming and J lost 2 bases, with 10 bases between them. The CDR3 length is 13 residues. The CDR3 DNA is TGTGCCAGCAGCCGACAGGCGAACTATGGCTACACCTTC. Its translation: CASSRQANYGYTF.

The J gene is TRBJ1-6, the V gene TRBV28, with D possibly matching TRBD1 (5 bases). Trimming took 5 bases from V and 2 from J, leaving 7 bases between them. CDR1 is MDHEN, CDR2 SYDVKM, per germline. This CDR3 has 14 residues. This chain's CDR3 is CASSRQTYNSPLHF. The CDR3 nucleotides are TGTGCCAGCAGTCGACAGACCTATAATTCACCCCTCCACTTT.

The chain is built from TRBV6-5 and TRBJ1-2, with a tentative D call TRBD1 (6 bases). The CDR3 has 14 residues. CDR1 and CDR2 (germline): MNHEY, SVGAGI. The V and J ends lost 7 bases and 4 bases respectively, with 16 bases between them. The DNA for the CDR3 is TGTGCCAGCACTAGGGGGAGGGTTAGCTATGGCTACACCTTC. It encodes CASTRGRVSYGYTF.

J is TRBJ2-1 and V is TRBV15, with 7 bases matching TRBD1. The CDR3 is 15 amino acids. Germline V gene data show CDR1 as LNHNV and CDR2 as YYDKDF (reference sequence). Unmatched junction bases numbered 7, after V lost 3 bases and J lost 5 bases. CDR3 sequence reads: CATSRFNRGDNEQFF. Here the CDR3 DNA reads TGTGCCACCAGCAGGTTCAACAGGGGAGACAATGAGCAGTTCTTC.

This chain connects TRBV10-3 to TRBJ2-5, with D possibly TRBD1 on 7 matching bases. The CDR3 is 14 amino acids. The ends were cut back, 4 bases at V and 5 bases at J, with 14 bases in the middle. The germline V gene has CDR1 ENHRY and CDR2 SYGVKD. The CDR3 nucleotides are TGTGCCATCAGTGCAGGGGGGCCTTCGGAGACCCAGTACTTC. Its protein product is CAISAGGPSETQYF.

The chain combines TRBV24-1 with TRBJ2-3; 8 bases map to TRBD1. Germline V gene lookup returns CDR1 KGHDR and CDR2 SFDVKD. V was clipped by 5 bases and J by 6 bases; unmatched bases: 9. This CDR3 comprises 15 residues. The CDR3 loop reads CATSADRGRSDTQYF. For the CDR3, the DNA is TGTGCCACCAGTGCCGACAGGGGCCGATCGGATACGCAGTATTTT.

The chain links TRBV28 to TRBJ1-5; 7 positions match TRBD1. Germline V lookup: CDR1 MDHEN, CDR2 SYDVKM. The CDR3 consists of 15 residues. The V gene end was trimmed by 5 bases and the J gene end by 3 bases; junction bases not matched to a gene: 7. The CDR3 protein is CASSPRDSLNQPQHF. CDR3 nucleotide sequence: TGTGCCAGCAGTCCACGGGACAGCCTCAATCAGCCCCAGCATTTT.

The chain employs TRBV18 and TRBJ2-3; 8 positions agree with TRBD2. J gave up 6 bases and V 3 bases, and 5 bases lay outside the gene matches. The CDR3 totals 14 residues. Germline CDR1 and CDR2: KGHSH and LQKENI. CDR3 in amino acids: CASSPTAGVDTQYF. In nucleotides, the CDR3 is TGTGCCAGCTCACCCACAGCGGGGGTGGATACGCAGTATTTT.

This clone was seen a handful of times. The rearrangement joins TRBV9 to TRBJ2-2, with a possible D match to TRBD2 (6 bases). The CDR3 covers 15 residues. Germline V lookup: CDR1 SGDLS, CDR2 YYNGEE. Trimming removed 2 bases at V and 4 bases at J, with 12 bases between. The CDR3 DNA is TGTGCCAGCAGCGTCCGCCGGGGGTCCACCGGGGAGCTGTTTTTT. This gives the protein CASSVRRGSTGELFF.

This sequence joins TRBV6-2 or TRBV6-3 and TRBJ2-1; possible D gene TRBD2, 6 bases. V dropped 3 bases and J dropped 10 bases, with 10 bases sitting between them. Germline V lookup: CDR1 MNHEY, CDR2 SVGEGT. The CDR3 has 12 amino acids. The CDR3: CASSYVRGEQFF. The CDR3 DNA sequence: TGTGCCAGCAGTTATGTCCGGGGGGAGCAGTTCTTC.

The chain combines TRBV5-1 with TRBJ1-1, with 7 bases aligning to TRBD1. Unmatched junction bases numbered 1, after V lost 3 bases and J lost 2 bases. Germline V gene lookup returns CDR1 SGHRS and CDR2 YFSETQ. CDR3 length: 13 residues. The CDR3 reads CASSWDRNTEAFF. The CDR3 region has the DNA TGCGCCAGCAGCTGGGACAGAAACACTGAAGCTTTCTTT.